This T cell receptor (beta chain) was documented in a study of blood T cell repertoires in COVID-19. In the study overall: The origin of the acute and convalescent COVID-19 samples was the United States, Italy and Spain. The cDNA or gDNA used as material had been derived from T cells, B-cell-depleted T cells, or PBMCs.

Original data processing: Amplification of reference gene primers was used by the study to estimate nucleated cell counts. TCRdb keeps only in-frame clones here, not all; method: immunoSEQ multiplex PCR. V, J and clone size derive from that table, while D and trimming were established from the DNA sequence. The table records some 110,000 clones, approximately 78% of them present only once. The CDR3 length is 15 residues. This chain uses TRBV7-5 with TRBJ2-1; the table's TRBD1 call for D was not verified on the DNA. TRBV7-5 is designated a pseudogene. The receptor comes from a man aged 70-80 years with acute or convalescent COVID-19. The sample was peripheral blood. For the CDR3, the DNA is TGTGTCAGAAGCGTACACCCAAGCTCCTACAATGAGCAGTTCTTC. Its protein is CVRSVHPSSYNEQFF.